These T cell receptor beta chains were read from a single sample in a study of identifying expanded T cells in peripheral blood. Measured with immunoSEQ multiplex PCR; TCRdb has only the in-frame clones, and not every one. The sample lists 83,000 or so clones; roughly 90% were seen once. The sample comprised blood. The receptors were sampled from a person between 18 and 75 years old in good health. Both conserved end residues are part of each CDR3. The D gene is left open where the match is weak. The listing skips clone size in some rows; elsewhere it reads once, few, many or a size class.

size: NA
length: 15
J: TRBJ2-7
V: TRBV28
D: NA
CDR3: CASSYIKTGRYEQYF
DNA: TGTGCCAGCAGCTATATTAAGACAGGGAGGTACGAGCAGTACTTC

size: NA
length: 14
J: TRBJ2-3
V: TRBV5-1
D: NA
CDR3: CASSPGDRSDTQYF
DNA: TGCGCCAGCAGCCCGGGGGACCGCTCAGATACGCAGTATTTT

size: NA
length: 18
J: TRBJ2-7
V: TRBV21-1
D: NA
CDR3: CASSEKWTSGRALYEQYF
DNA: TGTGCCAGCAGCGAGAAGTGGACTAGCGGGAGGGCTTTGTACGAGCAGTACTTC

size: once
length: 14
J: TRBJ1-6
V: TRBV5-1
D: NA
CDR3: CASQGHFRNSPLHF
DNA: TGCGCCAGCCAGGGACATTTCCGTAATTCACCCCTCCACTTT

size: NA
length: 15
J: TRBJ1-4
V: TRBV2
D: TRBD1
CDR3: CASSSRTGSSRELFF
DNA: TGTGCCAGCAGCTCCAGGACAGGGTCCAGCCGGGAACTGTTTTTT

size: once
length: 16
J: TRBJ2-1
V: TRBV15
D: TRBD2
CDR3: CATSRGASGIYNEQFF
DNA: TGTGCCACCAGCAGAGGGGCTAGCGGTATTTACAATGAGCAGTTCTTC

size: NA
length: 14
J: TRBJ2-3
V: TRBV28
D: NA
CDR3: CASSLVRYTDTQYF
DNA: TGTGCCAGCAGTTTAGTTCGGTACACAGATACGCAGTATTTT

size: NA
length: 13
J: TRBJ1-1
V: TRBV27
D: NA
CDR3: CASSKGQLAEAFF
DNA: TGTGCCAGCAGTAAAGGACAGCTCGCTGAAGCTTTCTTT

size: NA
length: 16
J: TRBJ1-1
V: TRBV13
D: TRBD1
CDR3: CASSPRTGGADTEAFF
DNA: TGTGCCAGCAGCCCGCGGACAGGGGGAGCGGACACTGAAGCTTTCTTT

size: once
length: 11
J: TRBJ1-3
V: TRBV30
D: NA
CDR3: CACPTGNTIYF
DNA: TGTGCCTGTCCGACTGGAAACACCATATATTTT

size: NA
length: 17
J: TRBJ2-5
V: TRBV5-4
D: NA
CDR3: CASSRARGRDTQETQYF
DNA: TGTGCCAGCAGCCGTGCCAGGGGGAGGGATACCCAAGAGACCCAGTACTTC

size: NA
length: 14
J: TRBJ2-1
V: TRBV28
D: NA
CDR3: CASSSVGWSNEQFF
DNA: TGTGCCAGCAGTTCGGTGGGTTGGAGCAATGAGCAGTTCTTC

size: NA
length: 14
J: TRBJ1-6
V: TRBV5-1
D: NA
CDR3: CASSLGTLGSPLHF
DNA: TGCGCCAGCAGCTTGGGGACTCTTGGTTCACCCCTCCACTTT

size: NA
length: 15
J: TRBJ2-1
V: TRBV7-9
D: TRBD2
CDR3: CASRLSGSVGNEQFF
DNA: TGTGCCAGCAGACTCAGCGGGAGCGTGGGCAATGAGCAGTTCTTC

size: NA
length: 17
J: TRBJ2-4
V: TRBV5-1
D: TRBD2
CDR3: CASSQTSGGASKNIQYF
DNA: TGCGCCAGCAGCCAGACTAGCGGGGGGGCGTCCAAAAACATTCAGTACTTC

size: once
length: 15
J: TRBJ1-3
V: TRBV10-3
D: NA
CDR3: CAITPTVPSGNTIYF
DNA: TGTGCCATCACCCCCACAGTACCCTCTGGAAACACCATATATTTT

size: NA
length: 14
J: TRBJ2-7
V: TRBV2
D: NA
CDR3: CASSPWTGSYEQYF
DNA: TGTGCCAGCAGTCCCTGGACGGGCTCCTACGAGCAGTACTTC

size: many
length: 15
J: TRBJ2-7
V: TRBV4-2
D: NA
CDR3: CASSQEASSSYEQYF
DNA: TGTGCCAGCAGCCAAGAGGCTAGCTCCTCCTACGAGCAGTACTTC

size: NA
length: 15
J: TRBJ2-7
V: TRBV11-2
D: NA
CDR3: CASSSDGGTTYEQYF
DNA: TGTGCCAGCTCATCTGATGGGGGGACCACCTACGAGCAGTACTTC

size: NA
length: 14
J: TRBJ1-5
V: TRBV5-4
D: NA
CDR3: CASSLGGLNQPQHF
DNA: TGTGCCAGCAGCTTGGGCGGGTTGAATCAGCCCCAGCATTTT

size: NA
length: 16
J: TRBJ1-2
V: TRBV7-2
D: TRBD1
CDR3: CASSFDRGRANYGYTF
DNA: TGTGCCAGCAGCTTCGACAGGGGCAGGGCTAACTATGGCTACACCTTC

size: NA
length: 13
J: TRBJ2-7
V: TRBV7-2
D: NA
CDR3: CASSQRTSYEQYF
DNA: TGTGCCAGCAGCCAAAGGACATCCTACGAGCAGTACTTC

size: once
length: 13
J: TRBJ1-1
V: TRBV6-4
D: NA
CDR3: CASSKEMNTEAFF
DNA: TGTGCCAGCAGTAAAGAGATGAACACTGAAGCTTTCTTT

size: NA
length: 17
J: TRBJ2-3
V: TRBV5-1
D: TRBD2
CDR3: CASSPQRGAISTDTQYF
DNA: TGCGCCAGCAGCCCCCAGCGGGGGGCAATAAGCACAGATACGCAGTATTTT

size: NA
length: 15
J: TRBJ2-6
V: TRBV9
D: NA
CDR3: CASSVRVSGANVLTF
DNA: TGTGCCAGCAGCGTACGTGTCTCTGGGGCCAACGTCCTGACTTTC

size: NA
length: 13
J: TRBJ1-2
V: TRBV19
D: NA
CDR3: CATALTGVGGYTF
DNA: TGTGCCACCGCATTGACGGGGGTAGGTGGCTACACCTTC

size: NA
length: 16
J: TRBJ2-3
V: TRBV28
D: TRBD2
CDR3: CASSGSGLVEADTQYF
DNA: TGTGCCAGCAGCGGTAGCGGGTTAGTGGAGGCAGATACGCAGTATTTT